The clone carrying this TCR beta chain turned up a few times. The source of the sample is a study of T cell repertoires in cytomegalovirus infection. One entry per CDR3 protein, called by TCRdb with MiXCR from the reads. Of about 180,000 distinct CDR3 sequences listed, approximately 14% are singletons. Sequencing was carried out using PBMCs. The origin of this receptor is a human donor in good health (CMV status not recorded). Some clones in this sample may be carry-over from other donors' samples.

The CDR3 sequence is CASSHRDTGIGQYF. The CDR3 DNA follows: TGTGCCAGCAGTCACCGGGACACCGGAATTGGCCAGTACTTC. The rearrangement links TRBV28 to TRBJ2-5; weak D call: TRBD1 (6 bases). Germline assignment: CDR1 MDHEN and CDR2 SYDVKM. V lost 5 bases, J lost 10 bases, and 20 bases lay in between. The CDR3 has 14 amino acids.